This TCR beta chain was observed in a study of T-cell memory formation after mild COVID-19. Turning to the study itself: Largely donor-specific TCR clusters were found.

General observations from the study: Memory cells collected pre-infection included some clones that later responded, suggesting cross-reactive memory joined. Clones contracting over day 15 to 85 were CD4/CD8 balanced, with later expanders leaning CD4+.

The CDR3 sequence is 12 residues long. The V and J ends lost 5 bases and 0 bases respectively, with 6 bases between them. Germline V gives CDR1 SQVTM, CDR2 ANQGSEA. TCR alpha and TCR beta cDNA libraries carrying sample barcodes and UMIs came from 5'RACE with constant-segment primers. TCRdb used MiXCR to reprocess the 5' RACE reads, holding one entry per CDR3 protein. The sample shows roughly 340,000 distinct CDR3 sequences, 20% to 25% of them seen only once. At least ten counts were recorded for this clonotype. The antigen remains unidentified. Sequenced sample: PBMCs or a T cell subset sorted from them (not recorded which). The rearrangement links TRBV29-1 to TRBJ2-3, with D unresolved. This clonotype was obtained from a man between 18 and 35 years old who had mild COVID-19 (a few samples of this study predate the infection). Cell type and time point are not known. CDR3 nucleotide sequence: TGCAGCGTTTTTTGGAGCACAGATACGCAGTATTTT. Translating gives CSVFWSTDTQYF.